The clone carrying this T cell receptor (beta chain) has a count of ten or more. Its specificity is not known. Germline V gene sequence: CDR1 LNHDA, CDR2 SQIVND (reference sequence). Trimming cost V 6 bases and J 0 bases; bases outside gene matches: 7. This CDR3 has 16 residues. The data belong to a study of beta chain features in type 1 diabetes. Study-level results: All four CD4+ subsets from Type 1 diabetes patients carried moderately but significantly shorter TCRB CDR3s. It was among patients, rather than healthy donors, that naive, central memory and Treg TCRB repertoires appeared more similar.

The whole isolated RNA underwent reverse transcription, so sequencing captured expressed TCRB transcripts. Method: immunoSEQ multiplex PCR; TCRdb's copy keeps in-frame clones and lacks some. Of about 160,000 clones listed, approximately 7.8% were seen once; the top ten hold more than 0.75%. V gene TRBV19 combines with J gene TRBJ1-1, with TRBD1 matching 10 bases. The sequenced material came from central memory CD4+ T cells from blood. The origin of this receptor is a woman aged 40 to 50 with type 1 diabetes. CDR3 amino acids: CASSDPGQGMNTEAFF. The CDR3 DNA reads TGTGCCAGTAGCGACCCGGGACAGGGGATGAACACTGAAGCTTTCTTT.